This entry features one T cell receptor (beta chain) sequence. Its antigen is unknown. This entry belongs to a study of cytomegalovirus exposure and HLA in healthy donors. Whole-study results and caveats: Specific recognition of CMV antigens was confirmed in vitro for a few chains (all CMV-associated). Versus the roughly 700-donor mean, an Asian-associated ancestry cluster reportedly showed fewer N-insertions in a later analysis.

It was with 60 Vbeta and 13 Jbeta primers that the PCR ran. Sequencing used immunoSEQ multiplex PCR; TCRdb keeps in-frame clones, though not all of them. The profile shows about 190,000 clones, roughly 87% of them singletons. Germline CDR1 MNHNS, CDR2 SASEGT. The CDR3 loop spans 14 amino acids. Sequencing used PBMCs. The origin of this receptor is a boy younger than 10 in good health and CMV-seronegative. The V gene is TRBV6-1, the J gene TRBJ2-5; D remains ambiguous. The closer fit of TRBJ2-7 to the DNA end suggests the J call may be wrong. The chain's CDR3 is CASSNHGGPYEQYF. CDR3 nucleotides: TGTGCCAGCAGTAACCACGGTGGTCCCTACGAGCAGTACTTC.